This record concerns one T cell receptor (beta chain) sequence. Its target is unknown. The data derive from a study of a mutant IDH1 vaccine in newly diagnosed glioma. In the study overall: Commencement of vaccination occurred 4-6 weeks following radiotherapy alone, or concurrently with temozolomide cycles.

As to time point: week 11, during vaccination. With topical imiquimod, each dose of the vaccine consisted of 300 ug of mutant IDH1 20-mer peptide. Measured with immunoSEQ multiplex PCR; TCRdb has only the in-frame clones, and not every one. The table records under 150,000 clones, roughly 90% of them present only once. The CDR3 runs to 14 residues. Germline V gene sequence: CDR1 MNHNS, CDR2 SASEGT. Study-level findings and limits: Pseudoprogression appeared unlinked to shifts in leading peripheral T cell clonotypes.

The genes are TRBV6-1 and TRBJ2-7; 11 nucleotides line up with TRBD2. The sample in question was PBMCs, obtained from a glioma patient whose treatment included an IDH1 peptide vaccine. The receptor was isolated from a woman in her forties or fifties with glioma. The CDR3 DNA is TGTGCAATCGGAAAGCTAGCGGGAGGCTACGAGCAGTACTTC. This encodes CAIGKLAGGYEQYF.